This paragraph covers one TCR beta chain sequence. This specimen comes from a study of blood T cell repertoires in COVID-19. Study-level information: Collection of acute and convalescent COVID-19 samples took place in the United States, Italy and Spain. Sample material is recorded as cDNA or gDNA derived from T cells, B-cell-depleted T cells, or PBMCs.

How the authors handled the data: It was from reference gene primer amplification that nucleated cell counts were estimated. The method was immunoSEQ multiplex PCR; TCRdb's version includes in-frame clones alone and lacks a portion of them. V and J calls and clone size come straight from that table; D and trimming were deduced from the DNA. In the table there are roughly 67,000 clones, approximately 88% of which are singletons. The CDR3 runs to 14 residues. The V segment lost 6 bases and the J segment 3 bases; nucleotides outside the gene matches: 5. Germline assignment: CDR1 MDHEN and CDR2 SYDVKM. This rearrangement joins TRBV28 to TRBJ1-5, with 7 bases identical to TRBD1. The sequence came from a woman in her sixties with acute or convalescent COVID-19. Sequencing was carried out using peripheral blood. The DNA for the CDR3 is TGTGCCAGCAGCAGGGGACAGTACAATCAGCCCCAGCATTTT. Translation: CASSRGQYNQPQHF.